The entry below describes one TCR beta chain. This specimen comes from a study of blood T cell repertoires in COVID-19. Overall study context: Both acute and convalescent COVID-19 samples were obtained from the United States, Italy and Spain. Nucleic acid was either cDNA or gDNA, and it came from T cells, B-cell-depleted T cells, or PBMCs.

Original data processing: Amplification with reference gene primers provided the estimates of nucleated cell counts. Method: immunoSEQ multiplex PCR; TCRdb's copy keeps in-frame clones and lacks some. Clonal size and the V and J genes are those of that table, whereas D and trimming came from the DNA. The table lists about 150,000 clones, about 85% of them singletons. This TCR was recovered from a man aged 55 to 70 with COVID-19, enrolled during active disease. Sequenced input: peripheral blood.

The CDR3 is CAWTGQVSYGYTF. Here the CDR3 DNA reads TGTGCCTGGACTGGACAGGTTTCCTATGGCTACACCTTC. The chain links TRBV30 to TRBJ1-2; 7 bases are shared with TRBD1. Per germline, CDR1 GTSNPN and CDR2 SVGIG (reference sequence). CDR3 size: 13 residues. The V and J ends lost 4 bases and 4 bases, in that order; junction bases with no gene match: 6.